This TCR beta chain was identified in a study of vaccination effects on CD4 cells after COVID-19. Comment on this clone: Its antigen remains unidentified.

Using immunoSEQ multiplex PCR, the repertoire was profiled, and TCRdb retains in-frame clones only, with some absent. The sample holds 35,000 to 40,000 clones, about 80% seen once. Study-level results: Limitations: small convalescent group and missing early post-infection timepoints. Marked contraction was observed in infection-induced and vaccine-induced clones late after vaccination.

Viral peptide pools were used in the ViraFEST assay to expand antigen-specific CD4+ T cells, and sequencing came afterward. With 9 to 11 days of culture completed, CD4+ T cells were isolated. Either the mRNA-1273 or the BNT162b2 vaccine was given to participants as two doses. Vaccinated recipients, who were negative for nucleocapsid antibodies, had no history of SARS-CoV-2 infection. At days 3 and 7, half of the medium was exchanged for IL-2 medium. The sample consisted of CD4+ T cells from PBMCs cultured with HCoV-NL63 spike peptides, taken after COVID-19 vaccination. The clonotype was recovered from a human donor who received a COVID-19 vaccine. Some clones in this sample may be carry-over from other donors' samples.

CDR3 amino acids: CSARTGSWGYF. The CDR3 bases are TGCAGTGCTAGGACCGGTAGCTGGGGGTATTTT. V usage is TRBV20-1 and J usage is TRBJ2-3; D unclear. The germline V gene has CDR1 DFQATT and CDR2 SNEGSKA (reference sequence). Trimming cost V 3 bases and J 14 bases, with 15 bases left between them. The CDR3 contains 11 residues.